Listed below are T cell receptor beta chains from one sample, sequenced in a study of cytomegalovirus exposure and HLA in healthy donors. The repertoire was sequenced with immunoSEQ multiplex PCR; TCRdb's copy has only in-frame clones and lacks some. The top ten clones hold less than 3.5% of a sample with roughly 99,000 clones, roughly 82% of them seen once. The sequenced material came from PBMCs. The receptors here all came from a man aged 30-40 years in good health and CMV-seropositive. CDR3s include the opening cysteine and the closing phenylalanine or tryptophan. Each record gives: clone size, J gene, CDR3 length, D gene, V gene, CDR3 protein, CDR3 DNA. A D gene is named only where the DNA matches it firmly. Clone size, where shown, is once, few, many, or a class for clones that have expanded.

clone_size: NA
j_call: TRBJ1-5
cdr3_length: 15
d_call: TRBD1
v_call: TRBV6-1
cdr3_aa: CASSERGGGNQPQHF
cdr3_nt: TGTGCCAGCAGTGAAAGAGGGGGCGGCAATCAGCCCCAGCATTTT

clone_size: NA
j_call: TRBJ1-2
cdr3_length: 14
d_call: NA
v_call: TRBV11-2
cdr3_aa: CASSLGTVNYGYTF
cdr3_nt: TGTGCCAGCAGCTTAGGCACAGTGAACTATGGCTACACCTTC

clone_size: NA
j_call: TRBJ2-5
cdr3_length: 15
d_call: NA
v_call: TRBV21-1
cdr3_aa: CASSKVCQGLAAQYF
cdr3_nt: TGTGCCAGCAGCAAAGTTTGTCAGGGTCTAGCGGCCCAGTACTTC

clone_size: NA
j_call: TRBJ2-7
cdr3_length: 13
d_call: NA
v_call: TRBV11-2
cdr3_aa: CASSSGYLTEQYF
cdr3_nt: TGTGCCAGCAGCTCAGGGTACCTCACCGAGCAGTACTTC

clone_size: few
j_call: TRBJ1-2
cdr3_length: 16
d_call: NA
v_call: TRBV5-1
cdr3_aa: CASSLAPTEANYGYTF
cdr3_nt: TGCGCCAGCAGCTTGGCCCCGACCGAGGCTAACTATGGCTACACCTTC

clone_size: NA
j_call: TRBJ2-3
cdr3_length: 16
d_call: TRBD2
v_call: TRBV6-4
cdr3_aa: CASSDSTSGGTDTQYF
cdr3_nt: TGTGCCAGCAGTGACTCGACTAGCGGGGGTACAGATACGCAGTATTTT

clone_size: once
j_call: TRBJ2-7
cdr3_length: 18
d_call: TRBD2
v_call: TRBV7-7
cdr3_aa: CASSLRVERGAFSYEQYF
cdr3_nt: TGTGCCAGCAGCTTACGCGTCGAGCGGGGGGCTTTCTCCTACGAGCAGTACTTC

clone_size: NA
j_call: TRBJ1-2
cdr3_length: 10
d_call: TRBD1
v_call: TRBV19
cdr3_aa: CASGTDGYTF
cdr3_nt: TGTGCCAGCGGGACAGATGGCTACACCTTC

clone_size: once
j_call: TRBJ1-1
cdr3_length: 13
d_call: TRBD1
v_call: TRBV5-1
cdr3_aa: CASSQGGNTEAFF
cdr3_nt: TGCGCCAGCTCCCAGGGGGGGAACACTGAAGCTTTCTTT

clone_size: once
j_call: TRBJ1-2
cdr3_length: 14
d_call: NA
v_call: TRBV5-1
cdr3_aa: CASSSTQGTSGYTF
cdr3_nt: TGCGCCAGCAGCTCGACACAGGGTACAAGCGGCTACACCTTC

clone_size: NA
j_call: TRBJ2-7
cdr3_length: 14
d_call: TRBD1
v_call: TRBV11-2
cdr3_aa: CASSQDRVSYEQYF
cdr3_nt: TGTGCCAGCAGCCAGGACAGGGTGTCCTACGAGCAGTACTTC

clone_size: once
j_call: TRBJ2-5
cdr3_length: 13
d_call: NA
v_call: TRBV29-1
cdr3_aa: CSVDPQGQETQYF
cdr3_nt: TGCAGCGTTGACCCCCAGGGTCAAGAGACCCAGTACTTC

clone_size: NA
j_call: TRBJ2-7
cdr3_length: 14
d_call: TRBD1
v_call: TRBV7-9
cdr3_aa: CASSPRDRAYEQYF
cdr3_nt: TGTGCCAGCAGCCCTCGGGACAGGGCCTACGAGCAGTACTTC

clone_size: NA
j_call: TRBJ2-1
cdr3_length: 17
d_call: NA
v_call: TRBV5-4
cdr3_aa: CASSLPLRESSYNEQFF
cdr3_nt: TGTGCCAGCAGCTTGCCTTTAAGGGAGAGCTCCTACAATGAGCAGTTCTTC

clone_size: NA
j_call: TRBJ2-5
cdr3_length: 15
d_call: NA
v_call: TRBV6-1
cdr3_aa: CASRGGQGGEETQYF
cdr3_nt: TGTGCCAGCAGGGGGGGGCAGGGAGGTGAGGAGACCCAGTACTTC

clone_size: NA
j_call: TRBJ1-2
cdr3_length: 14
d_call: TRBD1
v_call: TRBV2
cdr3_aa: CASSAQGENYGYTF
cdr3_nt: TGTGCCAGCAGTGCGCAGGGGGAGAACTATGGCTACACCTTC